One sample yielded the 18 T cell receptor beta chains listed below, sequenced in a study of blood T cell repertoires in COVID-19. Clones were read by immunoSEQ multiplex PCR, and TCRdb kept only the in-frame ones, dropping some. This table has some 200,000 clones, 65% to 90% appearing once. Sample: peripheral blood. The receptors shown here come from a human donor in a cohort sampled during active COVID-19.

In nucleotides, the CDR3 is TGTGCCAGTAGTGTGGGACAGGGCAATCAGCCCCAGCATTTT. Protein product: CASSVGQGNQPQHF. V and J are TRBV19 and TRBJ1-5; 8 nucleotides align to TRBD1. The V and J ends lost 5 bases and 2 bases, in that order; junction bases with no gene match: 2. The CDR3 is made up of 14 amino acids. Per germline, CDR1 LNHDA and CDR2 SQIVND (reference sequence).

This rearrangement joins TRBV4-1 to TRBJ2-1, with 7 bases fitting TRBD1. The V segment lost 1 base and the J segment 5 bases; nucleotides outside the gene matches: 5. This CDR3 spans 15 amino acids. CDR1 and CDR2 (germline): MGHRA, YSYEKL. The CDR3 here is CASSQGRGRNNEQFF. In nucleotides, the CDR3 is TGCGCCAGCAGCCAAGGAAGGGGGCGCAACAATGAGCAGTTCTTC.

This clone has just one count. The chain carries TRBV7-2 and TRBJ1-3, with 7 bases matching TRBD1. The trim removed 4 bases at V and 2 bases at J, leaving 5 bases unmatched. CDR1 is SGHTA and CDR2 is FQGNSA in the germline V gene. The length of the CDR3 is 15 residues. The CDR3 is CASSSTGAPGNTIYF. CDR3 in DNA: TGTGCCAGCAGCTCAACAGGGGCCCCTGGAAACACCATATATTTT.

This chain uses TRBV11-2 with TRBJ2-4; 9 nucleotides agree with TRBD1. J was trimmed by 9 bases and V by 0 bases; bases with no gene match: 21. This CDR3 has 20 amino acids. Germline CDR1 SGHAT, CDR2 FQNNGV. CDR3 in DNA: TGTGCCAGCAGCTTAGATGCCAGTCCTAGACAGGGGGGAAAAGGATTCATTCAGTACTTC. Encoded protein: CASSLDASPRQGGKGFIQYF.

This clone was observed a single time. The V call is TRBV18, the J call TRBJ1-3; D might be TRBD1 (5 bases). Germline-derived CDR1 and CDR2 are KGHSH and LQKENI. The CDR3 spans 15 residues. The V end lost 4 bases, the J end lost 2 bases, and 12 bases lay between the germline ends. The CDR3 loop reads CASSLGEATGNTIYF. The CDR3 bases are TGTGCCAGCTCACTGGGGGAGGCAACTGGAAACACCATATATTTT.

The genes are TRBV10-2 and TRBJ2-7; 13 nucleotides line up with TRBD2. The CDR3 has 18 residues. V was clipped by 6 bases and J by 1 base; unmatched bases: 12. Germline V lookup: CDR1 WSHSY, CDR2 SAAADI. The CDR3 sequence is CASRLAGGPGLGSYEQYF. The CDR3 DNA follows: TGCGCCAGCAGACTAGCGGGAGGGCCCGGTCTGGGGTCCTACGAGCAGTACTTC.

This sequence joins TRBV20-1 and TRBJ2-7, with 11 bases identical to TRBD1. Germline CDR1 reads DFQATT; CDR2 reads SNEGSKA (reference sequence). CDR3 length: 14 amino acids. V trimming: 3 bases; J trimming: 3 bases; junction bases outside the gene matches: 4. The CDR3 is CSASSDRGLYEQYF. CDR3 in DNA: TGCAGTGCTAGTTCGGACAGGGGGCTCTACGAGCAGTACTTC.

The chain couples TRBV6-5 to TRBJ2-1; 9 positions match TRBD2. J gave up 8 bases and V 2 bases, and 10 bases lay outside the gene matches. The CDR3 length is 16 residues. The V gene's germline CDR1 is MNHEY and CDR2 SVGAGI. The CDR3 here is CASSYLVIAGEDEQFF. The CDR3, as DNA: TGTGCCAGCAGTTACCTAGTGATAGCGGGAGAGGATGAGCAGTTCTTC.

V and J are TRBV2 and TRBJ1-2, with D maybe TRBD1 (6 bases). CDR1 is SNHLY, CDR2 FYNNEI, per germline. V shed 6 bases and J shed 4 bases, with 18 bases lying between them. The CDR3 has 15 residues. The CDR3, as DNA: TGTGCCAGCAGAGAACGGGACAACGCACCCTATGGCTACACCTTC. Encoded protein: CASRERDNAPYGYTF.

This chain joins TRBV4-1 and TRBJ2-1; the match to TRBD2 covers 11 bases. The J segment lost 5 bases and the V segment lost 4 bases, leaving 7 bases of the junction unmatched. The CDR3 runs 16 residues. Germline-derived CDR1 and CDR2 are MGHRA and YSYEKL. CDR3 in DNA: TGCGCCAGCAGCCCTTCGGGACTAGCGGAAAACAATGAGCAGTTCTTC. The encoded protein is CASSPSGLAENNEQFF.

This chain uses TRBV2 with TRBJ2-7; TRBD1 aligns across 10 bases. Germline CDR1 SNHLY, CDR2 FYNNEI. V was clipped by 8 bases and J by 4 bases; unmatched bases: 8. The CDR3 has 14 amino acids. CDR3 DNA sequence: TGTGCCAGCCTAGGACAGGGGGTCGGGTACGAGCAGTACTTC. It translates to CASLGQGVGYEQYF. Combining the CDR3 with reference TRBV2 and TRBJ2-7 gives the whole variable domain EPEVTQTPSHQVTQMGQEVILRCVPISNHLYFYWYRQILGQKVEFLVSFYNNEISEKSEIFDDQFSVERPDGSNFTLKIRSTKLEDSAMYFCASLGQGVGYEQYFGPGTRLTVT.

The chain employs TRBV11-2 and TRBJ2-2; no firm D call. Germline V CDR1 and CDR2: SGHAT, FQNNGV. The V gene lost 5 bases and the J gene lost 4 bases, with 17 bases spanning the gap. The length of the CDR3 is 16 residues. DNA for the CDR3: TGTGCCAGCAGCGAAAGCTTGATATCCTCCACCGGGGAGCTGTTTTTT. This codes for CASSESLISSTGELFF.

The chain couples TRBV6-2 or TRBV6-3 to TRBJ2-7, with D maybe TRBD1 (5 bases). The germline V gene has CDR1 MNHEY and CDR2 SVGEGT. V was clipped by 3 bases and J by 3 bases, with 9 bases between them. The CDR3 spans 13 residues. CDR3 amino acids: CASSYWGNYEQYF. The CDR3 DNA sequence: TGTGCCAGCAGTTATTGGGGCAACTACGAGCAGTACTTC.

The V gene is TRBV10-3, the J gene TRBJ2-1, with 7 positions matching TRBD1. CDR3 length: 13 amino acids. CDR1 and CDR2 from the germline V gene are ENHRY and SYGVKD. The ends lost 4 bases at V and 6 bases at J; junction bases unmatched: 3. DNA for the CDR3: TGTGCCATCAGTGCGGGGACAGTCAATGAGCAGTTCTTC. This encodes CAISAGTVNEQFF.

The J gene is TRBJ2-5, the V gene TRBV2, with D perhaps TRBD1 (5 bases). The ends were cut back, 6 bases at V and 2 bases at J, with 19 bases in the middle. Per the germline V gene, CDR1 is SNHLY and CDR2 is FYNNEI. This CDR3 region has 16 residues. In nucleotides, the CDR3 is TGTGCCAGCAGCTCGCGGACGACAGAGTATCAAGAGACCCAGTACTTC. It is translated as CASSSRTTEYQETQYF. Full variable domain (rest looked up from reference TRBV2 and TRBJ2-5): EPEVTQTPSHQVTQMGQEVILRCVPISNHLYFYWYRQILGQKVEFLVSFYNNEISEKSEIFDDQFSVERPDGSNFTLKIRSTKLEDSAMYFCASSSRTTEYQETQYFGPGTRLLVL.

CDR3 amino acids: CASSLDSNQPQHF. As DNA, the CDR3 is TGCGCCAGCAGCTTGGACAGTAATCAGCCCCAGCATTTT. The genes are TRBV5-1 and TRBJ1-5; no clear D. CDR3 size: 13 residues. Germline V gives CDR1 SGHRS, CDR2 YFSETQ. V dropped 0 bases and J dropped 4 bases, with 5 bases sitting between them. The whole variable domain, filled in from reference TRBV5-1 and TRBJ1-5, reads KAGVTQTPRYLIKTRGQQVTLSCSPISGHRSVSWYQQTPGQGLQFLFEYFSETQRNKGNFPGRFSGRQFSNSRSEMNVSTLELGDSALYLCASSLDSNQPQHFGDGTRLSIL.

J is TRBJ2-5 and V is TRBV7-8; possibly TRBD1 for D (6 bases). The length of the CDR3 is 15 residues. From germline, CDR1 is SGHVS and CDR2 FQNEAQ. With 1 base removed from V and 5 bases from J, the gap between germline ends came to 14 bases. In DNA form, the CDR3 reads TGTGCCAGCAGCTTAGTCAGGGGACCTCAGGAGACCCAGTACTTC. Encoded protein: CASSLVRGPQETQYF.

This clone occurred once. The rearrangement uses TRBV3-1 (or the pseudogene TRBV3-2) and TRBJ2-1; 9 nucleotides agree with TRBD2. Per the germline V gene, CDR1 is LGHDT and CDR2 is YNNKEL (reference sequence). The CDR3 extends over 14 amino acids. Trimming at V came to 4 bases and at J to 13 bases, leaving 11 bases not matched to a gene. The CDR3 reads CASSPRGASGIQFF. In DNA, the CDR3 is TGTGCCAGCAGCCCCCGTGGGGCTAGCGGGATCCAGTTCTTC.